This T cell receptor (beta chain) appears in the sequencing data of a study of radiotherapy plus CTLA-4 blockade in lung cancer. Whole-study context: Of all patients, around 18% responded objectively and roughly 31% showed disease control.

Whole-study findings and limits: Researchers report tumor-derived TCR clones expanding in blood after radiotherapy plus ipilimumab. Interferon-beta and early blood T cell clone dynamics reportedly predicted response best.

The CDR3 has 13 residues. V gave up 6 bases and J gave up 2 bases; unmatched junction bases: 2. Germline CDR1 GTSNPN, CDR2 SVGIG (reference sequence). The assay was immunoSEQ multiplex PCR, and TCRdb's table has in-frame clones only and misses some. The profile shows about 90,000 clones, approximately 80% of them singletons. This clone was found once. Antigen: not known. With ipilimumab providing CTLA-4 blockade, focal radiation was administered to patients who had chemo-refractory metastatic non-small-cell lung cancer. The clonotype originates from a human donor with non-small cell lung cancer that progressed on radiotherapy plus ipilimumab. V gene TRBV30 combines with J gene TRBJ1-5, with 9 bases lining up with TRBD1. The sequencing used peripheral blood, collected from a patient treated with radiotherapy plus ipilimumab. CDR3 nucleotide sequence: TGTGCCTGCCGGACAGGGGGCAATCAGCCCCAGCATTTT. Residues: CACRTGGNQPQHF. The full variable domain, in which reference TRBV30 and TRBJ1-5 provide the parts outside the CDR3, is SQTIHQWPATLVQPVGSPLSLECTVEGTSNPNLYWYRQAAGRGLQLLFYSVGIGQISSEVPQNLSASRPQDRQFILSSKKLLLSDSGFYLCACRTGGNQPQHFGDGTRLSIL.